This T cell receptor beta chain is drawn from a study of Ad26.COV2.S vaccination and SARS-CoV-2 variants. Study overall: COV1001, an Ad26.COV2.S trial, supplied this vaccine-arm donor. Ad26.COV2.S, an intramuscular injection, was given once or twice 56 days apart.

The CDR3 length is 15 residues. CDR1 is SGHRS, CDR2 YFSETQ, per germline. The V end lost 4 bases, the J end lost 4 bases, and 15 bases lay between the germline ends. Regarding the study as a whole: Vaccine recipients surpassed placebo recipients in spike-specific TCR breadth. People who got the vaccine or the placebo had similar non-spike TCR breadth.

On this clone itself: Its antigen is still unknown.

The repertoire was sequenced with immunoSEQ multiplex PCR; TCRdb's copy has only in-frame clones and lacks some. Here the sample spans about 350,000 clones, roughly 90% being singletons. Treatment: roughly 19 received Ad26.COV2.S at low or high dose, single or two shots; roughly five received placebo; per-sample allocation not given. Collection of the samples took place on day 63 after the first injection of vaccine or placebo. The rearrangement uses TRBV5-1 and TRBJ2-4, with D possibly being TRBD2 (5 bases). Sequences were derived from peripheral blood, sampled in a trial of Ad26.COV2.S vaccine versus placebo. The receptor's source is a person aged 18 to 65 who received the Ad26.COV2.S COVID-19 vaccine or a placebo. Written as DNA, the CDR3 is TGCGCCAGCAGCCCCGGGGAAGCAAAGAAAAACATTCAGTACTTC. Translation: CASSPGEAKKNIQYF. Full variable domain (missing parts from reference TRBV5-1 and TRBJ2-4): KAGVTQTPRYLIKTRGQQVTLSCSPISGHRSVSWYQQTPGQGLQFLFEYFSETQRNKGNFPGRFSGRQFSNSRSEMNVSTLELGDSALYLCASSPGEAKKNIQYFGAGTRLSVL.